A selection of T cell receptor beta chains follows, all from one sample in a study of blood T cell repertoires in COVID-19. Sequenced by immunoSEQ multiplex PCR; TCRdb stores in-frame clones only, minus some. The profile covers fewer than 80,000 clones, with about 76% appearing a single time and approximately 5% taken by the ten largest. Sequencing input: peripheral blood. The receptor set was obtained from a human donor in a cohort sampled during active COVID-19. Both conserved end residues are part of each CDR3. D genes are given only for firm matches. Not every row has a clone size; where given, it reads once, few, many or a size class.

J gene: TRBJ1-3; V gene: TRBV9; D gene: .; clone size: .; CDR3 protein: CASSVEGGNSGNTIYF; CDR3 DNA: TGTGCCAGCAGCGTAGAAGGGGGAAACTCTGGAAACACCATATATTTT
J gene: TRBJ1-2; V gene: TRBV5-1; D gene: TRBD1; clone size: .; CDR3 protein: CASNPGQDFIGGYTF; CDR3 DNA: TGCGCCAGTAATCCGGGACAGGATTTTATTGGCGGCTACACCTTC
J gene: TRBJ1-2; V gene: TRBV10-3; D gene: TRBD1; clone size: .; CDR3 protein: CAISETGQALGYTF; CDR3 DNA: TGTGCCATCAGTGAGACGGGACAGGCCCTAGGCTACACCTTC
J gene: TRBJ2-2; V gene: TRBV5-4; D gene: .; clone size: few; CDR3 protein: CASSPEGGRTGELFF; CDR3 DNA: TGTGCCAGCAGCCCCGAGGGGGGGCGTACCGGGGAGCTGTTTTTT
J gene: TRBJ1-4; V gene: TRBV7-9; D gene: .; clone size: .; CDR3 protein: CASSLEGGTNEKLFF; CDR3 DNA: TGTGCCAGCAGCTTAGAAGGGGGTACTAATGAAAAACTGTTTTTT
J gene: TRBJ1-3; V gene: TRBV18; D gene: .; clone size: .; CDR3 protein: CASSPPGSPGNTIYF; CDR3 DNA: TGTGCCAGCTCACCTCCAGGGTCCCCTGGAAACACCATATATTTT
J gene: TRBJ1-5; V gene: TRBV6-5; D gene: .; clone size: .; CDR3 protein: CASSIGDSNQPQHF; CDR3 DNA: TGTGCCAGCAGTATAGGGGATAGCAATCAGCCCCAGCATTTT
J gene: TRBJ2-3; V gene: TRBV4-2; D gene: .; clone size: .; CDR3 protein: CASSSLSDTQYF; CDR3 DNA: TGTGCCAGCAGTTCCCTATCAGATACGCAGTATTTT
J gene: TRBJ2-2; V gene: TRBV5-6; D gene: TRBD2; clone size: once; CDR3 protein: CASSPSGGANTGELFF; CDR3 DNA: TGTGCCAGCAGCCCTAGCGGGGGGGCGAACACCGGGGAGCTGTTTTTT
J gene: TRBJ2-2; V gene: TRBV11-2; D gene: .; clone size: .; CDR3 protein: CASRSYRGLTENTGELFF; CDR3 DNA: TGTGCCAGCAGGTCCTATAGGGGTCTCACCGAGAACACCGGGGAGCTGTTTTTT
J gene: TRBJ2-3; V gene: TRBV9; D gene: TRBD2; clone size: .; CDR3 protein: CASSPRASGDLWDTQYF; CDR3 DNA: TGTGCCAGCAGCCCGCGGGCTAGCGGGGATCTCTGGGATACGCAGTATTTT
J gene: TRBJ1-5; V gene: TRBV7-8; D gene: .; clone size: .; CDR3 protein: CASSLYRDQPQHF; CDR3 DNA: TGTGCCAGCAGCTTATACAGGGATCAGCCCCAGCATTTT
J gene: TRBJ2-7; V gene: TRBV4-3; D gene: TRBD1; clone size: once; CDR3 protein: CASSEQGRPGYEQYF; CDR3 DNA: TGCGCCAGCAGCGAACAGGGGCGGCCAGGCTACGAGCAGTACTTC
J gene: TRBJ2-3; V gene: TRBV5-1; D gene: .; clone size: .; CDR3 protein: CASSLGRGTDTQYF; CDR3 DNA: TGCGCCAGCAGCTTGGGGCGGGGCACAGATACGCAGTATTTT
J gene: TRBJ2-2; V gene: TRBV19; D gene: .; clone size: .; CDR3 protein: CASNRGQNTGELFF; CDR3 DNA: TGTGCCAGTAACCGGGGACAGAACACCGGGGAGCTGTTTTTT
J gene: TRBJ1-1; V gene: TRBV28; D gene: TRBD1; clone size: .; CDR3 protein: CASSLGPRGPEAFF; CDR3 DNA: TGTGCCAGCAGTTTGGGCCCCAGGGGGCCCGAAGCTTTCTTT
J gene: TRBJ1-4; V gene: TRBV7-8; D gene: .; clone size: .; CDR3 protein: CASSLVVGGGWGLNEKLFF; CDR3 DNA: TGTGCCAGCAGCTTAGTAGTCGGGGGAGGATGGGGTCTTAATGAAAAACTGTTTTTT
J gene: TRBJ1-4; V gene: TRBV6-6; D gene: TRBD1; clone size: .; CDR3 protein: CASSYIQGRYEKLFF; CDR3 DNA: TGTGCCAGCAGTTACATACAGGGGAGGTATGAAAAACTGTTTTTT
J gene: TRBJ2-1; V gene: TRBV10-3; D gene: TRBD1; clone size: .; CDR3 protein: CAISDPSKARTGVIF; CDR3 DNA: TGTGCCATCAGTGACCCCTCTAAGGCGAGGACAGGGGTGATCTTC
J gene: TRBJ1-3; V gene: TRBV3-1/TRBV3-2; D gene: TRBD1; clone size: .; CDR3 protein: CASSQPQGAGGNTIYF; CDR3 DNA: TGTGCCAGCAGCCAGCCCCAGGGGGCTGGAGGAAACACCATATATTTT
J gene: TRBJ2-7; V gene: TRBV7-8; D gene: TRBD1; clone size: .; CDR3 protein: CASSLARAQGARAYEQYF; CDR3 DNA: TGTGCCAGCAGCTTAGCCAGAGCTCAGGGGGCGAGGGCCTACGAGCAGTACTTC
J gene: TRBJ2-7; V gene: TRBV21-1; D gene: .; clone size: .; CDR3 protein: CASSLGGPYEQYF; CDR3 DNA: TGTGCCAGCAGCCTCGGGGGGCCCTACGAGCAGTACTTC
J gene: TRBJ2-6; V gene: TRBV5-5; D gene: .; clone size: .; CDR3 protein: CASSLGGSGANVLTF; CDR3 DNA: TGTGCCAGCAGCCTCGGGGGCTCTGGGGCCAACGTCCTGACTTTC
J gene: TRBJ2-1; V gene: TRBV9; D gene: .; clone size: .; CDR3 protein: CASSVVSVGEQFF; CDR3 DNA: TGTGCCAGCAGCGTAGTCAGCGTCGGTGAGCAGTTCTTC
J gene: TRBJ1-6; V gene: TRBV27; D gene: TRBD1; clone size: .; CDR3 protein: CASSPGTGYSPLHF; CDR3 DNA: TGTGCCAGCAGCCCCGGGACAGGCTATTCACCCCTCCACTTT
J gene: TRBJ1-1; V gene: TRBV30; D gene: .; clone size: .; CDR3 protein: CAWRRAPGNTEAFF; CDR3 DNA: TGTGCCTGGAGGCGGGCCCCCGGGAACACTGAAGCTTTCTTT
J gene: TRBJ2-7; V gene: TRBV7-9; D gene: .; clone size: .; CDR3 protein: CASSLVGTEQYF; CDR3 DNA: TGTGCCAGCAGCTTAGTTGGGACAGAGCAGTACTTC
J gene: TRBJ1-1; V gene: TRBV6-6; D gene: TRBD1; clone size: .; CDR3 protein: CASSTGGRTEAFF; CDR3 DNA: TGTGCCAGCAGCACAGGGGGGCGGACTGAAGCTTTCTTT
J gene: TRBJ2-2; V gene: TRBV28; D gene: TRBD1; clone size: .; CDR3 protein: CASSLTGTGGPGELFF; CDR3 DNA: TGTGCCAGCAGTCTAACCGGGACAGGGGGCCCCGGGGAGCTGTTTTTT
J gene: TRBJ2-5; V gene: TRBV18; D gene: .; clone size: .; CDR3 protein: CASSPSDRAATQYF; CDR3 DNA: TGTGCCAGCTCACCCTCGGACAGAGCCGCGACCCAGTACTTC
J gene: TRBJ2-7; V gene: TRBV6-2/TRBV6-3; D gene: .; clone size: few; CDR3 protein: CASSYGPASREAQYF; CDR3 DNA: TGTGCCAGCAGTTACGGTCCCGCATCGAGGGAGGCTCAGTACTTC
J gene: TRBJ1-1; V gene: TRBV5-1; D gene: TRBD1; clone size: few; CDR3 protein: CASSPTPGQMNTEAFF; CDR3 DNA: TGCGCCAGCAGCCCCACTCCGGGACAGATGAACACTGAAGCTTTCTTT
J gene: TRBJ1-4; V gene: TRBV10-2; D gene: .; clone size: .; CDR3 protein: CASSRDEKLFF; CDR3 DNA: TGCGCCAGCAGTAGAGATGAAAAACTGTTTTTT
J gene: TRBJ2-7; V gene: TRBV20-1; D gene: .; clone size: .; CDR3 protein: CSASPGTAQYF; CDR3 DNA: TGCAGTGCTAGTCCGGGGACTGCGCAGTACTTC
J gene: TRBJ1-1; V gene: TRBV29-1; D gene: .; clone size: .; CDR3 protein: CSVGSFMNTEAFF; CDR3 DNA: TGCAGCGTTGGAAGCTTCATGAACACTGAAGCTTTCTTT
J gene: TRBJ1-1; V gene: TRBV30; D gene: TRBD1; clone size: .; CDR3 protein: CAWSSIGTGGTEAFF; CDR3 DNA: TGTGCCTGGAGCTCGATAGGGACAGGGGGCACTGAAGCTTTCTTT
J gene: TRBJ2-1; V gene: TRBV7-2; D gene: TRBD2; clone size: .; CDR3 protein: CASSLAGAQSLAGDNNEQFF; CDR3 DNA: TGTGCCAGCAGCTTAGCGGGGGCCCAATCTTTAGCGGGGGACAACAATGAGCAGTTCTTC
J gene: TRBJ1-2; V gene: TRBV7-9; D gene: TRBD1; clone size: .; CDR3 protein: CASSEDRVGGYTF; CDR3 DNA: TGTGCCAGCAGCGAGGACAGGGTAGGCGGCTACACCTTC
J gene: TRBJ1-2; V gene: TRBV4-2; D gene: .; clone size: .; CDR3 protein: CASSQDLAARSYGYTF; CDR3 DNA: TGTGCCAGCAGCCAAGATTTGGCGGCGAGGAGCTATGGCTACACCTTC
J gene: TRBJ2-7; V gene: TRBV2; D gene: .; clone size: medium-sized; CDR3 protein: CASSEEGWRGLYEQYF; CDR3 DNA: TGTGCCAGCAGTGAAGAGGGTTGGAGGGGGCTCTACGAGCAGTACTTC
J gene: TRBJ2-5; V gene: TRBV2; D gene: .; clone size: once; CDR3 protein: CASTYRAQETQYF; CDR3 DNA: TGTGCCAGCACCTACAGGGCCCAAGAGACCCAGTACTTC
J gene: TRBJ1-3; V gene: TRBV18; D gene: TRBD1; clone size: .; CDR3 protein: CASSPTGQSTTGNTIYF; CDR3 DNA: TGTGCCAGCTCACCGACGGGACAGAGCACGACTGGAAACACCATATATTTT
J gene: TRBJ1-5; V gene: TRBV6-2/TRBV6-3; D gene: .; clone size: once; CDR3 protein: CASSYSGAARGQPQHF; CDR3 DNA: TGTGCCAGCAGTTACTCGGGGGCGGCGAGGGGTCAGCCCCAGCATTTT
J gene: TRBJ2-5; V gene: TRBV9; D gene: TRBD1; clone size: once; CDR3 protein: CASSVGDRDTLETQYF; CDR3 DNA: TGTGCCAGCAGCGTAGGGGACAGGGATACCCTAGAGACCCAGTACTTC
J gene: TRBJ1-5; V gene: TRBV24-1; D gene: TRBD1; clone size: .; CDR3 protein: CATSVLPGGSNQPQHF; CDR3 DNA: TGTGCCACCAGTGTCCTTCCAGGGGGTAGCAATCAGCCCCAGCATTTT
J gene: TRBJ1-3; V gene: TRBV30; D gene: .; clone size: .; CDR3 protein: CAVPEGSGNTIYF; CDR3 DNA: TGTGCCGTGCCGGAGGGATCTGGAAACACCATATATTTT
J gene: TRBJ1-1; V gene: TRBV11-2; D gene: .; clone size: .; CDR3 protein: CASRSFGGGQGYTEAFF; CDR3 DNA: TGTGCCAGCAGGTCGTTTGGGGGAGGGCAAGGGTACACTGAAGCTTTCTTT
J gene: TRBJ2-7; V gene: TRBV5-1; D gene: .; clone size: .; CDR3 protein: CASSSGGAYEQYF; CDR3 DNA: TGCGCCAGCAGCTCCGGCGGGGCGTACGAGCAGTACTTC
J gene: TRBJ2-7; V gene: TRBV6-2/TRBV6-3; D gene: TRBD1; clone size: medium-sized; CDR3 protein: CASSTGQGGEQYF; CDR3 DNA: TGTGCCAGCAGCACAGGACAGGGGGGTGAGCAGTACTTC
J gene: TRBJ2-1; V gene: TRBV6-2/TRBV6-3; D gene: .; clone size: .; CDR3 protein: CASSRGVPSYNEQFF; CDR3 DNA: TGTGCCAGCAGTCGTGGAGTTCCCTCCTACAATGAGCAGTTCTTC
J gene: TRBJ2-3; V gene: TRBV2; D gene: .; clone size: .; CDR3 protein: CASSGDKWPTDTQYF; CDR3 DNA: TGTGCCAGCAGTGGAGACAAATGGCCCACAGATACGCAGTATTTT
J gene: TRBJ1-2; V gene: TRBV7-9; D gene: .; clone size: few; CDR3 protein: CASSPGTAYGYTF; CDR3 DNA: TGTGCCAGCAGCCCCGGGACTGCATATGGCTACACCTTC